One and the same sample provided the 20 T cell receptor beta chains below, sequenced in a study of blood T cells in healthy people across ages. For the second PCR, which ran for about 7 to 11 cycles, a sample-barcoded 5' primer and a J-beta primer mix were used. TCRdb re-analysed the 5' RACE reads in MiXCR, keeping a single row per CDR3 protein. The table has roughly 800,000 distinct CDR3 sequences, more than 45% seen once. Sequencing was performed on blood. The source is a man aged 25-40 years in good health.

J is TRBJ2-5 and V is TRBV6-6; D uncertain. V lost 5 bases and J 0 bases, leaving 19 bases between the germline ends. Germline values: CDR1 MNHNY, CDR2 SVGAGI (reference sequence). The CDR3 has 17 amino acids. CDR3 coding DNA: TGTGCCAGCAGTCAAACCGCGACAACATTAGACCAAGAGACCCAGTACTTC. It yields the protein CASSQTATTLDQETQYF.

This clonotype has only one observation. The chain has TRBV11-2 and TRBJ2-2, with 7 bases aligning to TRBD1. This CDR3 region has 14 residues. Germline trimming cut 4 bases from V and 5 bases from J; bases unmatched to any gene: 4. Germline loops: CDR1 SGHAT, CDR2 FQNNGV. CDR3: CASSWNRGTGELFF. Written as DNA, the CDR3 is TGTGCCAGCAGCTGGAACAGGGGTACCGGGGAGCTGTTTTTT.

The V gene is TRBV27, the J gene TRBJ2-2, with 8 bases aligning to TRBD2. V shed 1 base and J 4 bases; nucleotides not matched to a gene: 26. The length of the CDR3 is 23 residues. Germline CDR1 is MNHEY and CDR2 is SMNVEV (reference sequence). The CDR3 is CASSLLVWTSSLLGGRFTGELFF. The CDR3 DNA follows: TGTGCCAGCAGTTTATTGGTCTGGACATCCTCCCTCCTGGGCGGGAGGTTCACCGGGGAGCTGTTTTTT.

This clonotype appeared once. V usage is TRBV6-4 and J usage is TRBJ2-1, with 8 bases identical to TRBD2. Germline CDR1 reads MRHNA; CDR2 reads SNTAGT. The V and J ends lost 4 bases and 4 bases, in that order; junction bases with no gene match: 6. CDR3 length: 15 residues. CDR3 sequence: CASSAQAGVYNEQFF. For the CDR3, the DNA is TGTGCCAGCAGTGCCCAAGCGGGGGTTTACAATGAGCAGTTCTTC.

This chain links TRBV20-1 with TRBJ2-7, with 13 positions matching TRBD2. The germline gives CDR1 DFQATT, CDR2 SNEGSKA (reference sequence). CDR3 size: 15 residues. Trimming cost V 8 bases and J 7 bases; bases outside gene matches: 14. The chain's CDR3 is CSSARLAGGPREQYF. The DNA of the CDR3 is TGCAGTTCCGCACGACTAGCGGGAGGCCCAAGGGAGCAGTACTTC.

This clonotype has just a few counts. The rearrangement joins TRBV4-1 to TRBJ2-6; tentatively, D is TRBD1 (5 bases). The CDR3 consists of 14 residues. Germline CDR1 is MGHRA and CDR2 is YSYEKL. With 3 bases removed from V and 3 bases from J, the gap between germline ends came to 6 bases. CDR3 sequence (DNA): TGCGCCAGCAGCCAGGGGCATGGGGCCAACGTCCTGACTTTC. This translates into CASSQGHGANVLTF.

This clonotype has only a few counts. The J gene is TRBJ2-7, the V gene TRBV29-1, with D perhaps given as TRBD1 or TRBD2 (5 bases each). Germline CDR1 SQVTM, CDR2 ANQGSEA. V lost 3 bases and J 4 bases, leaving 13 bases between the germline ends. CDR3 length equals 13 residues. The DNA of the CDR3 is TGCAGCGTTGAGGGGGTCAGTGTTTACGAGCAGTACTTC. Translation gives CSVEGVSVYEQYF.

The rearrangement joins TRBV4-3 to TRBJ2-4; 7 bases line up with TRBD1. The J call is doubtful: the DNA matches TRBJ2-7 better. Germline values: CDR1 LGHNA, CDR2 YSLEER. The CDR3 has 14 amino acids. This CDR3 is CASSPGTAPYEQYF. Here the CDR3 DNA reads TGCGCCAGCAGCCCCGGGACAGCGCCCTACGAGCAGTACTTC.

This clonotype was seen only once. A much larger clone sits a single nucleotide away, making a read error possible. The rearrangement links TRBV5-1 to TRBJ2-4, with a possible D match to TRBD1 (5 bases). Gene TRBJ2-7 matches the end of the DNA better, so the J call may be wrong. Germline-derived CDR1 and CDR2 are SGHRS and YFSETQ. CDR3 length: 14 residues. CDR3 DNA: TGCGCCAGCAGCTTGGGACAGAGGACGGGCGAGCAGTACTTC. Protein product: CASSLGQRTGEQYF.

The CDR3 nucleotides are TGTGCCAGCAGTCTCTTAGGGGGCGATCAGCCCCAGCATTTT. It is translated as CASSLLGGDQPQHF. This chain joins TRBV12-3 or TRBV12-4 and TRBJ1-5, with 7 bases fitting TRBD1. The CDR3 spans 14 residues. V lost 5 bases, J lost 5 bases, and 6 bases stayed unmatched.

The chain couples TRBV7-3 to TRBJ2-7, with 9 bases identical to TRBD1. Germline V CDR1 and CDR2: SGHTA, FQGTGA. CDR3 length equals 19 residues. V lost 4 bases and J lost 5; bases outside the gene matches: 21. This CDR3 is CASSSYPGQGIGVGHEQYF. CDR3 DNA sequence: TGTGCCAGCAGCTCATACCCGGGACAGGGTATCGGTGTCGGACACGAGCAGTACTTC.

This clonotype was observed a few times. The chain uses TRBV20-1 and TRBJ1-2; possibly TRBD1 for D (5 bases). Between the trimmed V and J ends, which lost 5 bases and 9 bases, there was a span of 16 bases. The CDR3 runs 12 residues. Germline V lookup: CDR1 DFQATT, CDR2 SNEGSKA (reference sequence). In DNA form, the CDR3 reads TGCAGTGCTCTCGGTCGGGGGGGACGCTACACCTTC. As protein: CSALGRGGRYTF.

There are a few counts of this clonotype. CDR3 sequence: CASSPRGQGGYNEQFF. Written as DNA, the CDR3 is TGTGCCAGCAGTCCAAGGGGGCAGGGAGGCTACAATGAGCAGTTCTTC. V is TRBV12-3 or TRBV12-4 and J is TRBJ2-1; D may be TRBD1 (7 bases). The CDR3 has 16 amino acids. Between the trimmed V and J ends, which lost 5 bases and 3 bases, there was a span of 17 bases.

The chain links TRBV7-2 to TRBJ2-7, with D possibly being TRBD2 (6 bases). CDR3 size: 15 residues. The germline gives CDR1 SGHTA, CDR2 FQGNSA. The V gene lost 5 bases and the J gene lost 3 bases, with 17 bases spanning the gap. The CDR3 sequence is CASSPRGGLYYEQYF. Here the CDR3 DNA reads TGTGCCAGCAGCCCTCGGGGAGGTCTCTACTACGAGCAGTACTTC.

The chain has TRBV6-6 and TRBJ2-5; TRBD2 matches at 10 bases. Unmatched junction bases numbered 3, after V lost 6 bases and J lost 2 bases. This CDR3 spans 14 amino acids. The germline V gene has CDR1 MNHNY and CDR2 SVGAGI (reference sequence). The CDR3, as DNA: TGTGCCAGCAGCCAGACTAGCGGGCAAGAGACCCAGTACTTC. Translating it yields CASSQTSGQETQYF.

This chain joins TRBV6-2 or TRBV6-3 and TRBJ2-5; D might be TRBD2 (6 bases). The CDR3 totals 16 residues. Trimming took off 2 bases at V and 1 base at J, with 14 bases between the two ends. Germline loops: CDR1 MNHEY, CDR2 SVGEGT. The CDR3 coding sequence is TGTGCCAGCAGTTACCTCGGACGGGGGACCCAAGAGACCCAGTACTTC. This translates into CASSYLGRGTQETQYF.

The chain employs TRBV7-9 and TRBJ2-3; weak D call: TRBD2 (6 bases). Trimming removed 5 bases from V and 6 bases from J, with 12 bases in between. This CDR3 spans 13 amino acids. Germline V lookup: CDR1 SEHNR, CDR2 FQNEAQ (reference sequence). CDR3 protein: CASSPGAWDTQYF. Written as DNA, the CDR3 is TGTGCCAGCAGCCCGGGAGCATGGGATACGCAGTATTTT. The full variable domain, rest sourced from reference TRBV7-9 and TRBJ2-3, is DTGVSQNPRHKITKRGQNVTFRCDPISEHNRLYWYRQTLGQGPEFLTYFQNEAQLEKSRLLSDRFSAERPKGSFSTLEIQRTEQGDSAMYLCASSPGAWDTQYFGPGTRLTVL.

The chain carries TRBV7-2 and TRBJ2-1; 11 bases map to TRBD2. The CDR3 length is 17 residues. V shed 4 bases, J shed 0 bases, and the junction held 5 bases outside the gene matches. CDR1 and CDR2 from the germline V gene are SGHTA and FQGNSA. The CDR3 sequence: CASSYRLAGFSYNEQFF. The CDR3 nucleotides are TGTGCCAGCAGCTACCGACTAGCGGGATTCTCCTACAATGAGCAGTTCTTC.

The table lists this clonotype with a few counts. J is TRBJ2-5 and V is TRBV7-2; TRBD1 matches 8 bases. CDR3 size: 14 residues. Germline V gene lookup returns CDR1 SGHTA and CDR2 FQGNSA. V dropped 4 bases and J dropped 1; count of bases not matched to a gene: 2. CDR3 residues: CASSYQGAQETQYF. The CDR3 nucleotides read TGTGCCAGCAGCTATCAGGGGGCCCAAGAGACCCAGTACTTC.

The rearrangement links TRBV9 to TRBJ1-2, with TRBD1 as a possible D gene (5 bases). Germline values: CDR1 SGDLS, CDR2 YYNGEE. The V end lost 4 bases, the J end lost 7 bases, and 14 bases lay between the germline ends. CDR3 size: 13 residues. CDR3 amino acids: CASSPPGVGGYTF. The DNA for the CDR3 is TGTGCCAGCAGCCCACCGGGGGTTGGTGGCTACACCTTC.